What follows describes a single T cell receptor beta chain. The entry originates in a study of blood T cell repertoires in COVID-19. Study context: Acute and convalescent COVID-19 specimens originated in the United States, Italy and Spain. Sample material is recorded as cDNA or gDNA derived from T cells, B-cell-depleted T cells, or PBMCs.

The CDR3 covers 17 residues. V shed 5 bases and J shed 4 bases, with 18 bases lying between them. Germline-derived CDR1 and CDR2 are LNHDA and SQIVND (reference sequence). Source study methods: Counts of nucleated cells, estimated from reference gene primer amplification, were obtained. Libraries were prepared by immunoSEQ multiplex PCR; TCRdb keeps only in-frame clonotypes and omits some of them. V, J and clone size reflect that table, while D and trimming were determined from the DNA. Of around 83,000 clones listed, about 85% are singletons. Sequencing input: peripheral blood. This chain links TRBV19 with TRBJ2-6; weak D call: TRBD2 (5 bases). The TCR was taken from a woman aged 70 to 79 with acute or convalescent COVID-19. CDR3 region: CASSSSSGNAGANVLTF. Here the CDR3 DNA reads TGTGCCAGTAGTTCCTCTTCGGGGAACGCGGGGGCCAACGTCCTGACTTTC. Supplemented by reference TRBV19 and TRBJ2-6, the full variable domain reads DGGITQSPKYLFRKEGQNVTLSCEQNLNHDAMYWYRQDPGQGLRLIYYSQIVNDFQKGDIAEGYSVSREKKESFPLTVTSAQKNPTAFYLCASSSSSGNAGANVLTFGAGSRLTVL.